What follows are 9 T cell receptor beta chains derived from one specimen sequenced in a study of OX40 agonist ivuxolimab in advanced cancers. Clones were read by immunoSEQ multiplex PCR, and TCRdb kept only the in-frame ones, dropping some. This table has about 81,000 clones, around 90% appearing once. This specimen was CD4+ or CD8+ T cells sorted from blood, taken in a trial of the OX40 agonist ivuxolimab. These receptors were collected from an adult with an advanced solid tumor such as melanoma, head and neck, liver or kidney cancer.

The chain uses TRBV18 and TRBJ2-1; D gene uncertain. Looked up from germline, CDR1 is KGHSH and CDR2 is LQKENI. The CDR3 length is 14 residues. V was trimmed by 1 base and J by 3 bases, leaving 7 bases between them. The CDR3 DNA is TGTGCCAGCTCACCACGTCCCAACTACAATGAGCAGTTCTTC. Translating gives CASSPRPNYNEQFF.

This clone appeared once. The rearrangement uses TRBV27 and TRBJ2-6; perhaps TRBD1 as D (6 bases). CDR3 size: 15 residues. The V gene lost 4 bases and the J gene lost 3 bases, with 10 bases spanning the gap. Germline V lookup: CDR1 MNHEY, CDR2 SMNVEV (reference sequence). The CDR3 DNA reads as TGTGCCAGCAGTTACTGGACAGTTGGGGCCAACGTCCTGACTTTC. This translates into CASSYWTVGANVLTF.

The chain combines TRBV11-3 with TRBJ2-1; D perhaps matches TRBD1 (6 bases). Germline assignment: CDR1 SGHNT and CDR2 YENEEA. V lost 4 bases and J 7 bases, leaving 20 bases between the germline ends. The length of the CDR3 is 16 residues. Here the CDR3 reads CASSSRQAIMGNEQFF. CDR3 nucleotides: TGTGCCAGCAGCTCGAGACAGGCCATAATGGGTAATGAGCAGTTCTTC.

This chain joins TRBV15 and TRBJ2-3, with D perhaps TRBD2 (6 bases). CDR1 is LNHNV and CDR2 is YYDKDF in the germline V gene (reference sequence). V dropped 1 base and J dropped 3 bases, with 11 bases sitting between them. This CDR3 has 15 residues. CDR3 DNA sequence: TGTGCCACCAGCAGAGGACTAGAGGGGACAGATACGCAGTATTTT. As protein: CATSRGLEGTDTQYF.

The V call is TRBV7-9, the J call TRBJ2-6; D could derive from TRBD1 or TRBD2 (5 bases each). Germline values: CDR1 SEHNR, CDR2 FQNEAQ (reference sequence). The CDR3 has 17 amino acids. V dropped 3 bases and J dropped 0 bases, with 12 bases sitting between them. This chain's CDR3 is CASSFRDGSSGANVLTF. CDR3 sequence (DNA): TGTGCCAGCAGCTTCCGGGACGGGTCCTCTGGGGCCAACGTCCTGACTTTC.

The rearrangement links TRBV5-1 to TRBJ2-5; the D gene is possibly TRBD2 (7 bases). CDR3 length equals 15 residues. V was trimmed by 4 bases and J by 5 bases, leaving 18 bases between them. Looked up from germline, CDR1 is SGHRS and CDR2 is YFSETQ. The CDR3 sequence: CASSPMWGGGETQYF. CDR3 DNA: TGCGCCAGCAGCCCGATGTGGGGGGGCGGGGAGACCCAGTACTTC.

This rearrangement joins TRBV12-1 to TRBJ2-3; the table's TRBD1 call for D was not verified on the DNA. TRBV12-1 is noted as a pseudogene. The CDR3 spans 19 residues. Written as DNA, the CDR3 is TGTGCCAGCATCCCAAGGGGAACGGACCAAACATCTAGCACAGATACGCAGTATTTT. This encodes CASIPRGTDQTSSTDTQYF.

The V call is TRBV5-1, the J call TRBJ2-3; D not certain. With 4 bases removed from V and 0 bases from J, the gap between germline ends came to 6 bases. CDR3 length equals 13 residues. Germline CDR1 reads SGHRS; CDR2 reads YFSETQ. The CDR3: CASSLESTDTQYF. In DNA, the CDR3 is TGCGCCAGCAGCCTTGAAAGCACAGATACGCAGTATTTT. The whole variable domain, remainder taken from reference TRBV5-1 and TRBJ2-3, is KAGVTQTPRYLIKTRGQQVTLSCSPISGHRSVSWYQQTPGQGLQFLFEYFSETQRNKGNFPGRFSGRQFSNSRSEMNVSTLELGDSALYLCASSLESTDTQYFGPGTRLTVL.

This chain joins TRBV5-8 and TRBJ2-1; D unresolved. The CDR3 extends over 15 amino acids. Germline CDR1 reads SGHTS; CDR2 reads YDEGEE. V dropped 4 bases and J dropped 0 bases, with 11 bases sitting between them. The CDR3 sequence is CASSVDLTSYNEQFF. CDR3 DNA sequence: TGTGCCAGCAGCGTCGACCTTACCTCCTACAATGAGCAGTTCTTC.